Sequencing of this TCR beta chain was carried out in a study of blood T cells in healthy people across ages. This clonotype was found a few times. Its antigen remains unidentified. Study-wide results and limits: Among long-lived donors, naive CD4+ cells were more numerous and diversity higher than in aged donors.

The V and J ends lost 3 bases and 10 bases respectively, with 21 bases between them. This CDR3 region has 16 residues. From germline, CDR1 is LGHNT and CDR2 FRNRAP. Peripheral blood from each donor was collected in a volume of roughly 9.2 milliliters. Every sample yielded at least 6.5 million isolated PBMCs. Using a J-beta primer mix together with a sample-barcoded 5' primer, a second PCR was run for roughly 7 to 11 cycles. Researchers report that each sample yielded at least 2.5 million CDR3-containing paired-end reads. TCRdb re-derived calls from the 5' RACE reads in MiXCR, one entry per CDR3 protein. This table has approximately 800,000 distinct CDR3 sequences, roughly 40% appearing once.

The sequence was collected from a man between 18 and 35 years old in good health. The gene calls are TRBV12-5 and TRBJ1-4; D gene unclear. Sequencing used blood. As DNA, the CDR3 is TGTGCTAGTGGTTTTATCCTTCCTGAGCAGGAGCGAAAACTGTTTTTT. Translating it yields CASGFILPEQERKLFF.